The rows below give T cell receptor beta chains drawn from one sample of a study of Ad26.COV2.S vaccination and SARS-CoV-2 variants. Repertoires were generated with immunoSEQ multiplex PCR, while TCRdb's copy carries only in-frame clones and drops some. The sample has about 350,000 clones; about 92% are singletons. Sequences were derived from peripheral blood, sampled after recovery from COVID-19. The receptor set was obtained from a human donor who had recovered from COVID-19. CDR3s include the opening cysteine and the closing phenylalanine or tryptophan. A D gene is named only where the DNA matches it firmly.

v_call	d_call	j_call	cdr3_nt	cdr3_aa
TRBV2	NA	TRBJ1-1	TGTGCCAGCAGTGAAGCGCGGGGGATCGAAGCTTTCTTT	CASSEARGIEAFF
TRBV6-5	NA	TRBJ2-7	TGTGCCAGCAGTTATTCGGCAGGGGCTACCTACGAGCAGTACTTC	CASSYSAGATYEQYF
TRBV11-2	NA	TRBJ1-2	TGTGCCAGCAGCTTAGAGGGCCTCAGTCAGTCAGCCTATGGCTACACCTTC	CASSLEGLSQSAYGYTF
TRBV7-3	TRBD2	TRBJ2-1	TGTGCCAGCAGCGGACCGGGACTAGCGGGGGGTTACAATGAGCAGTTCTTC	CASSGPGLAGGYNEQFF
TRBV27	NA	TRBJ1-1	TGTGCCAGCAGTCCCCGCACGTATCTGAACACTGAAGCTTTCTTT	CASSPRTYLNTEAFF
TRBV29-1	NA	TRBJ1-1	TGCAGCGTTGCCAGATCCGACACTGAAGCTTTCTTT	CSVARSDTEAFF
TRBV6-5	NA	TRBJ2-3	TGTGCCAGCAGACTTAATTTTCAGGCAGATACGCAGTATTTT	CASRLNFQADTQYF
TRBV2	TRBD2	TRBJ2-7	TGTGCCTCCGTCCGCGGGACTAGCGGAACCTACGAGCAGTACTTC	CASVRGTSGTYEQYF
TRBV12-3/TRBV12-4	NA	TRBJ1-2	TGTGCCAGCAGTTCCCTCCCTGGCTACACCTTC	CASSSLPGYTF
TRBV27	NA	TRBJ1-3	TGTGCCAGCAGTTTCGCGTTTGGAAACACCATATATTTT	CASSFAFGNTIYF